This T cell receptor beta chain stems from a study of response to subunit inactivated influenza vaccine (dated by TCRdb to the late 2010s). Turning to the overall study: The study used deep quantitative T cell receptor repertoire profiling to track responses to a trivalent subunit inactivated influenza vaccine. Summary of the overall study and its limitations: According to the authors, only a limited number of new T cells may be recruited by each seasonal influenza vaccination.

This clonotype has more than one count but fewer than ten. Its antigen remains unidentified. Base qualities are not recorded, but no much larger clone differs from it by a single base. The CDR3 has 16 amino acids, counting the end cysteine and phenylalanine. Kept here is only the CDR3 DNA, which spans 48 bases and is read in frame from base 1. Via the germline V gene, CDR1 is MDHEN and CDR2 SYDVKM. The germline V end is reduced by 6 bases and the J end by 2 bases; junction bases left unmatched: 11. Libraries were constructed by RT-PCR. Sequenced using an Illumina HiSeq 2500. TCRdb ran its own pipeline on the public reads, namely fastp trimming at Q25 and MiXCR clone calling, and kept in-frame beta chains. Identical CDR3 protein sequences are pooled into one entry, listed with their most common genes and DNA. This sample comprises roughly 760,000 distinct CDR3 sequences, approximately 22% of them detected only once. The ten most abundant clones make up about 10% of the sample.

This sequence originates from a man in his fifties or sixties who received an inactivated influenza vaccine. Donor details come from another sample of the same person, matched by shared clones. The rearrangement combines TRBV28 with TRBJ2-3; 7 of the junction bases match TRBD1. The sequenced sample was PBMCs from blood, obtained roughly 5 days after vaccination. The DNA sequence is given as TGTGCCAGCAGGTATTACAGGGGTACGGTCACAGATACGCAGTATTTT. Its coded protein is CASRYYRGTVTDTQYF.